This T cell receptor beta chain is from a study of T-cell reconstitution after alpha-beta-depleted transplantation in children. Comment on this clonotype: Its antigen remains unidentified.

V dropped 4 bases and J dropped 8 bases, with 17 bases sitting between them. This CDR3 has 15 amino acids. In germline, CDR1 is PRHDT, CDR2 FYEKMQ (reference sequence). Library preparation (for TCRbeta) was performed with unique molecular identifiers. From the PCR reads, TCRdb called clonotypes with MiXCR, one entry per CDR3 protein. This sample has 700,000 to 950,000 distinct CDR3 sequences, with about 15% found just once. General study findings and limits: Newly produced T cells mostly provided counts and TCRbeta diversity after one year, as hyperexpanded clones declined.

The sequence was obtained from a male patient aged 10 to 17 who had a stem cell transplant for acute lymphoblastic leukemia, so the T cells may come from the graft donor. The chain employs TRBV13 and TRBJ1-4, with D tentatively TRBD1 (5 bases). Sequences were derived from PBMCs, mostly from graft donor cells, sampled 360 days after TCRalphabeta/CD19-depleted stem cell transplant. The CDR3 spells CASSSPQGYDEKLFF. CDR3 nucleotides: TGTGCCAGCAGCTCACCTCAGGGTTACGACGAAAAACTGTTTTTT. Using reference TRBV13 and TRBJ1-4 for the parts outside the CDR3, the full variable domain is AAGVIQSPRHLIKEKRETATLKCYPIPRHDTVYWYQQGPGQDPQFLISFYEKMQSDKGSIPDRFSAQQFSDYHSELNMSSLELGDSALYFCASSSPQGYDEKLFFGSGTQLSVL.